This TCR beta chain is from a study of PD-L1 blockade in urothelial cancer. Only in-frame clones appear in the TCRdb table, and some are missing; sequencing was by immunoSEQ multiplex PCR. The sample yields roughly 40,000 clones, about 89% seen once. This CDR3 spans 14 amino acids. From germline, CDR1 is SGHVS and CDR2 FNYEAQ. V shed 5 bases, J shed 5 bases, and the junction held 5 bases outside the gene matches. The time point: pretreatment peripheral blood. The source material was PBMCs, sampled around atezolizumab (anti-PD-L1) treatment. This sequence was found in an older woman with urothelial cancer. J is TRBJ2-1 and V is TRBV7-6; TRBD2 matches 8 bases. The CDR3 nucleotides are TGTGCCAGCAGCCAACCGGGACTAGACAATGAGCAGTTCTTC. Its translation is CASSQPGLDNEQFF.